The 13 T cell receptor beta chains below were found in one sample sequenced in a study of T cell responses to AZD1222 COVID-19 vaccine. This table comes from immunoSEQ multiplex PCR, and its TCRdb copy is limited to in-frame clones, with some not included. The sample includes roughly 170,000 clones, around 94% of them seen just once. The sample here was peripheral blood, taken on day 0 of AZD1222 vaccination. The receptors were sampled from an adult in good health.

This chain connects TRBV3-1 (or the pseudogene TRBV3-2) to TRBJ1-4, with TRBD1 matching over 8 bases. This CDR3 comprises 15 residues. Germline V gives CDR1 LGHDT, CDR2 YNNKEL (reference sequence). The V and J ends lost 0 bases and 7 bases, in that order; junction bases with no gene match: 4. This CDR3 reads CASSQERQGAEKLFF. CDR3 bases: TGTGCCAGCAGCCAAGAGAGGCAGGGGGCTGAAAAACTGTTTTTT.

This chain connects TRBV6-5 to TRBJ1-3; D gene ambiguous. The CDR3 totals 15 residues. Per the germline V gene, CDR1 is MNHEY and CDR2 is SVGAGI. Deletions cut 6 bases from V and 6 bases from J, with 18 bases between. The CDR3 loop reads CASSLTEVLVNTIYF. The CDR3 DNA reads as TGTGCCAGCAGCTTAACGGAGGTTCTTGTAAACACCATATATTTT.

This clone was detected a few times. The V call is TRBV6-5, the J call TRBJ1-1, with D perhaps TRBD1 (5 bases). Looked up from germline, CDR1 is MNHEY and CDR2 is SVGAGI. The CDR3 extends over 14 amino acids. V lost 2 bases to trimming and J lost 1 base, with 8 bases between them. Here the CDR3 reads CASSYRGRNTEAFF. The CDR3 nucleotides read TGTGCCAGCAGTTACAGGGGTCGGAACACTGAAGCTTTCTTT.

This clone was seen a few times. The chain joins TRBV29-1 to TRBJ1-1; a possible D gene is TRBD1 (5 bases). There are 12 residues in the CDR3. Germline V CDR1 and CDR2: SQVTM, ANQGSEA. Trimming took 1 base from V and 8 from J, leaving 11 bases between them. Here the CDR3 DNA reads TGCAGCGTTGAAGGCGGGACGGAAGAAGCTTTCTTT. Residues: CSVEGGTEEAFF. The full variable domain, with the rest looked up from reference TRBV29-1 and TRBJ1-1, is SAVISQKPSRDICQRGTSLTIQCQVDSQVTMMFWYRQQPGQSLTLIATANQGSEATYESGFVIDKFPISRPNLTFSTLTVSNMSPEDSSIYLCSVEGGTEEAFFGQGTRLTVV.

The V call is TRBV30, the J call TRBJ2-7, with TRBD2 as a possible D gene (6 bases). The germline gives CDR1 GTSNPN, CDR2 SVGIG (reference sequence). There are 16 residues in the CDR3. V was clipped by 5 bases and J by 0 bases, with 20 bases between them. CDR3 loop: CAWPKHGTTSSYEQYF. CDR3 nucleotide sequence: TGTGCCTGGCCAAAGCACGGAACGACTAGCTCCTACGAGCAGTACTTC.

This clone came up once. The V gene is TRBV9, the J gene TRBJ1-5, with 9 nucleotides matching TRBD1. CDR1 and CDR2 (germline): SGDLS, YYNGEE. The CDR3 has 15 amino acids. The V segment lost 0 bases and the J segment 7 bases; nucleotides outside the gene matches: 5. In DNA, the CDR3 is TGTGCCAGCAGCGTAGGGGACAGGGAGTACCAGCCCCAGCATTTT. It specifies CASSVGDREYQPQHF.

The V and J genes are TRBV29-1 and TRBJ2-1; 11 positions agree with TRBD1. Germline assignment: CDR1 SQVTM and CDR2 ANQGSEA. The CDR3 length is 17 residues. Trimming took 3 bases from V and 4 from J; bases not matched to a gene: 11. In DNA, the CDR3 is TGCAGCGTTGAGGGGACAGGGGGAGGAATATTTTACAATGAGCAGTTCTTC. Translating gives CSVEGTGGGIFYNEQFF.

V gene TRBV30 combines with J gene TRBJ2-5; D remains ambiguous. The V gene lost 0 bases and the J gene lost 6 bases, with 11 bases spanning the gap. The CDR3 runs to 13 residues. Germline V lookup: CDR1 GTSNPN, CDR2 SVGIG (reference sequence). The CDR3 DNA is TGTGCCTGGAGTGTAGGTCCGGTACAGACCCAGTACTTC. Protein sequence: CAWSVGPVQTQYF.

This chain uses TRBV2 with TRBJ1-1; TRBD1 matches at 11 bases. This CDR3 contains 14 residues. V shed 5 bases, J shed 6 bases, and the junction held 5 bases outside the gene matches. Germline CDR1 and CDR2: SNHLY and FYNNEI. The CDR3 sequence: CASSPWGQGAEAFF. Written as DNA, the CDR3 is TGTGCCAGCAGTCCCTGGGGACAGGGGGCTGAAGCTTTCTTT.

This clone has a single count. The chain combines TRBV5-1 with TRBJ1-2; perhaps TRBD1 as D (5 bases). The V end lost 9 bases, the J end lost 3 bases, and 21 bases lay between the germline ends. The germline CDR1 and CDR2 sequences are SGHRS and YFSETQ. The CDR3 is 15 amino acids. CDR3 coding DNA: TGCGCCACCCGGGACCCCACCAAGATTGACTATGGCTACACCTTC. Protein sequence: CATRDPTKIDYGYTF. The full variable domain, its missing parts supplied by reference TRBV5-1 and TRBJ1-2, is KAGVTQTPRYLIKTRGQQVTLSCSPISGHRSVSWYQQTPGQGLQFLFEYFSETQRNKGNFPGRFSGRQFSNSRSEMNVSTLELGDSALYLCATRDPTKIDYGYTFGSGTRLTVV.

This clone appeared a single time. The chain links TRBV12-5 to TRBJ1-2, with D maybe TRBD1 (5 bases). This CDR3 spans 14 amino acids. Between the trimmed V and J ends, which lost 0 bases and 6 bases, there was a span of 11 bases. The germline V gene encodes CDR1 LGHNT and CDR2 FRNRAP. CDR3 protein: CASGLVGGEDGYTF. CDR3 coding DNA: TGTGCTAGTGGTTTGGTAGGAGGGGAAGATGGCTACACCTTC.

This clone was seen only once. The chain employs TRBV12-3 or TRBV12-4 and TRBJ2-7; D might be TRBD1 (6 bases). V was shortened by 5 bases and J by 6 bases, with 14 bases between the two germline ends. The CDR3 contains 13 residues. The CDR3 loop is CASSPPGHFEQYF. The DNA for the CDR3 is TGTGCCAGCAGTCCCCCGGGACACTTCGAGCAGTACTTC.

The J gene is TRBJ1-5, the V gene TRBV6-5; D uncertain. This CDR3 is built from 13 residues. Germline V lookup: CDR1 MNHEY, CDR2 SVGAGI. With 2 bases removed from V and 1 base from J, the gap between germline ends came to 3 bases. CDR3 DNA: TGTGCCAGCAGTTACGACAGCAATCAGCCCCAGCATTTT. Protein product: CASSYDSNQPQHF.